Following are 14 T cell receptor beta chains from one sample sequenced in a study of blood T cell repertoires in COVID-19. Some clones are missing from TCRdb's copy, which holds only in-frame ones; the method was immunoSEQ multiplex PCR. Of 150,000 to 200,000 clones listed, approximately 90% are singletons. Material: peripheral blood. These receptors came from a woman between 18 and 30 years old who had recovered from COVID-19.

The gene calls are TRBV5-6 and TRBJ2-5; TRBD2 matches at 10 bases. Per germline, CDR1 SGHDT and CDR2 YYEEEE. The CDR3 runs to 16 residues. V lost 0 bases to trimming and J lost 5 bases; unmatched junction nucleotides: 7. CDR3 sequence reads: CASSLGTSGFGETQYF. For the CDR3, the DNA is TGTGCCAGCAGCTTGGGGACTAGCGGATTCGGGGAGACCCAGTACTTC.

The J gene is TRBJ2-1, the V gene TRBV12-3 or TRBV12-4, with no clear D. CDR3 length: 11 amino acids. V dropped 4 bases and J dropped 6 bases, with 4 bases sitting between them. CDR3 residues: CASSSSNEQFF. The CDR3 DNA follows: TGTGCCAGCAGTTCTAGCAATGAGCAGTTCTTC.

The chain employs TRBV13 and TRBJ2-7, with D perhaps matching TRBD2 (6 bases). This CDR3 is 12 amino acids long. The V and J ends lost 6 bases and 3 bases respectively, with 9 bases between them. Germline V gene lookup returns CDR1 PRHDT and CDR2 FYEKMQ (reference sequence). CDR3 region: CASSSGLYEQYV. The CDR3 DNA is TGTGCCAGCAGTTCGGGACTCTACGAGCAGTACGTC.

CDR3 sequence reads: CASSSRAGEQFF. The CDR3 DNA is TGTGCCAGCAGTTCCAGGGCTGGTGAGCAGTTCTTC. The chain links TRBV27 to TRBJ2-1, with D perhaps TRBD1 (5 bases). Germline V gene lookup returns CDR1 MNHEY and CDR2 SMNVEV (reference sequence). The CDR3 is 12 amino acids. With 4 bases removed from V and 9 bases from J, the gap between germline ends came to 10 bases.

In DNA, the CDR3 is TGTGCCAGCAGCCGATCCTCCAGCACGCAGGGTTTTACGCAGTATTTT. Protein: CASSRSSSTQGFTQYF. The chain employs TRBV7-3 and TRBJ2-3; a possible D gene is TRBD1 (5 bases). The CDR3 is 16 amino acids. V was cut by 5 bases and J by 8 bases, with 23 bases left in between. The germline CDR1 and CDR2 sequences are SGHTA and FQGTGA.

The chain couples TRBV11-3 to TRBJ2-3, with D possibly TRBD2 on 7 matching bases. Germline CDR1 reads SGHNT; CDR2 reads YENEEA. The length of the CDR3 is 14 residues. V gave up 6 bases and J gave up 4 bases, with 14 bases separating them. CDR3 sequence: CASSTEGGADTQYF. The DNA for the CDR3 is TGTGCCAGCAGTACCGAGGGGGGGGCAGATACGCAGTATTTT.

The rearrangement uses TRBV12-3 or TRBV12-4 and TRBJ1-1, with D tentatively TRBD1 (5 bases). The CDR3 totals 13 residues. Trimming removed 5 bases from V and 4 bases from J, with 11 bases in between. The CDR3, as DNA: TGTGCCAGCAGTGGGGCCTTTAGCACTGAAGCTTTCTTT. Its translation: CASSGAFSTEAFF.

The CDR3 sequence is CASSPGVMGSSGNTIYF. As DNA, the CDR3 is TGTGCCAGCAGCCCAGGGGTCATGGGAAGCTCTGGAAACACCATATATTTT. V usage is TRBV9 and J usage is TRBJ1-3; D might be TRBD1 (6 bases). This CDR3 is 17 amino acids long. V dropped 4 bases and J dropped 0 bases, with 17 bases sitting between them. CDR1 is SGDLS and CDR2 is YYNGEE in the germline V gene.

The chain links TRBV5-4 to TRBJ1-2; perhaps TRBD1 as D (5 bases). CDR1 and CDR2 (germline): SGHNT, YYREEE (reference sequence). The CDR3 consists of 14 residues. V was trimmed by 4 bases and J by 3 bases, leaving 13 bases between them. DNA of the CDR3: TGTGCCAGCAGCCCTATTGGGGGGGACTATGGCTACACCTTC. It codes for CASSPIGGDYGYTF.

This clone was seen more than once but under ten times. This chain connects TRBV21-1 to TRBJ2-7; TRBD1 reflects the table's D call only, with no check against the DNA. TRBV21-1 is deemed a pseudogene. This CDR3 is built from 16 residues. CDR3 sequence (DNA): TGTGCCAGCAGCAAAGTACTTACAGACACCTACTACGAGCAGTACTTC. The encoded protein is CASSKVLTDTYYEQYF.

The V call is TRBV27, the J call TRBJ1-6; D is ambiguous. The V gene lost 4 bases and the J gene lost 0 bases, with 10 bases spanning the gap. The CDR3 length is 16 residues. Germline V gives CDR1 MNHEY, CDR2 SMNVEV (reference sequence). CDR3 sequence: CASSSPQNSYNSPLHF. The CDR3 DNA reads TGTGCCAGCAGTTCCCCCCAAAACTCCTATAATTCACCCCTCCACTTT.

This clone appeared a few times. The gene calls are TRBV5-8 and TRBJ1-2; 9 bases fit TRBD1. Germline-derived CDR1 and CDR2 are SGHTS and YDEGEE. Trimming at V came to 2 bases and at J to 3 bases, leaving 5 bases not matched to a gene. There are 15 residues in the CDR3. CDR3 DNA: TGTGCCAGCAGCTTCCGGGACAGGGAGCACTATGGCTACACCTTC. This gives the protein CASSFRDREHYGYTF.

The rearrangement uses TRBV5-6 and TRBJ1-1; perhaps TRBD1 as D (5 bases). V lost 4 bases and J 3 bases, leaving 13 bases between the germline ends. The CDR3 runs to 14 residues. Per germline, CDR1 SGHDT and CDR2 YYEEEE. In nucleotides, the CDR3 is TGTGCCAGCAGCCCCCCTCTAGGGGACACTGAAGCTTTCTTT. Residues: CASSPPLGDTEAFF.

The CDR3 spells CASSAGQWSGNEQFF. As DNA, the CDR3 is TGTGCCAGCAGCGCGGGACAGTGGAGTGGGAATGAGCAGTTCTTC. V and J are TRBV9 and TRBJ2-1, with 7 nucleotides matching TRBD1. The CDR3 loop spans 15 amino acids. The germline V gene encodes CDR1 SGDLS and CDR2 YYNGEE. V shed 3 bases and J 7 bases; nucleotides not matched to a gene: 10.